The 4 T cell receptor beta chains given below trace back to one sample, sequenced in a study of shared clonotypes between healthy human individuals. Assay: immunoSEQ multiplex PCR; the TCRdb copy retains only in-frame clones and omits some. The repertoire holds 800,000 to 950,000 clones, with around 96% as singletons. Selected positively for CCR7 and CD45RO-negative, naive CD8 cells excluded terminally differentiated effector memory CD45RA+ cells. The source material was naive CD8+ T cells sorted from blood. The receptors derive from a man aged 30 to 39 in good health.

The J gene is TRBJ2-1, the V gene TRBV2; TRBD2 matches 11 bases. This CDR3 spans 14 amino acids. V lost 2 bases to trimming and J lost 8 bases; unmatched junction nucleotides: 2. Germline values: CDR1 SNHLY, CDR2 FYNNEI. CDR3 amino acids: CASSELAGGDEQFF. CDR3 nucleotides: TGTGCCAGCAGTGAACTAGCGGGAGGCGATGAGCAGTTCTTC.

The chain joins TRBV15 to TRBJ2-7, with D possibly matching TRBD1 (6 bases). Germline values: CDR1 LNHNV, CDR2 YYDKDF (reference sequence). CDR3 length: 16 amino acids. V dropped 2 bases and J dropped 3 bases, with 17 bases sitting between them. CDR3 region: CATSRKTGTYYYEQYF. The CDR3 DNA reads TGTGCCACCAGCAGAAAAACAGGGACCTATTACTACGAGCAGTACTTC. The full variable domain, in which reference TRBV15 and TRBJ2-7 provide the parts outside the CDR3, is DAMVIQNPRYQVTQFGKPVTLSCSQTLNHNVMYWYQQKSSQAPKLLFHYYDKDFNNEADTPDNFQSRRPNTSFCFLDIRSPGLGDTAMYLCATSRKTGTYYYEQYFGPGTRLTVT.

This clone is a singleton in its sample. V is TRBV7-9 and J is TRBJ2-7; TRBD2 is a possible D gene (6 bases). Germline CDR1 reads SEHNR; CDR2 reads FQNEAQ (reference sequence). The CDR3 has 14 residues. V lost 5 bases, J lost 3 bases, and 14 bases lay in between. In nucleotides, the CDR3 is TGTGCCAGCAGCCCCCGCGGGGTCATCTACGAGCAGTACTTC. Encoded protein: CASSPRGVIYEQYF.

The chain couples TRBV29-1 to TRBJ2-3, with D unclear. There are 11 residues in the CDR3. V lost 6 bases, J lost 5 bases, and 9 bases lay in between. From germline, CDR1 is SQVTM and CDR2 ANQGSEA. The CDR3 bases are TGCAGCGTCGAAAAGATAGATACGCAGTATTTT. Amino acids: CSVEKIDTQYF.